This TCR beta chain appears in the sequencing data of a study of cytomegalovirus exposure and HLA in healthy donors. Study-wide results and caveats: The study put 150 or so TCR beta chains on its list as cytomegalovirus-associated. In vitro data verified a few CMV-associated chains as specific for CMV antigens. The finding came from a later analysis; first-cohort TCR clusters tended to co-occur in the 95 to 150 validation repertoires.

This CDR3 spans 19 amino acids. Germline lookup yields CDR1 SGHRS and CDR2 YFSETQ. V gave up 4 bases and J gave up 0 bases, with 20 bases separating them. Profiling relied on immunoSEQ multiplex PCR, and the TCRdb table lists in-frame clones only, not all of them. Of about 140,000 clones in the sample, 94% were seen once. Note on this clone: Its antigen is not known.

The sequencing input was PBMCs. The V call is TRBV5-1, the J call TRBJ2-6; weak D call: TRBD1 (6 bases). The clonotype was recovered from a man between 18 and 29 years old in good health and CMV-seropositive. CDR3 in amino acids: CASSVRGHNYFSGANVLTF. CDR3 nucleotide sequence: TGCGCCAGCAGCGTACGGGGACATAACTATTTCTCTGGGGCCAACGTCCTGACTTTC. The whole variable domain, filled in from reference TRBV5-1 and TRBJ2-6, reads KAGVTQTPRYLIKTRGQQVTLSCSPISGHRSVSWYQQTPGQGLQFLFEYFSETQRNKGNFPGRFSGRQFSNSRSEMNVSTLELGDSALYLCASSVRGHNYFSGANVLTFGAGSRLTVL.